The source of this T cell receptor beta chain is a study of blood T cell repertoires in COVID-19. Study as a whole: Samples of COVID-19 (acute and convalescent) were obtained from the United States, Italy and Spain. Nucleic acid was either cDNA or gDNA, and it came from T cells, B-cell-depleted T cells, or PBMCs.

The CDR3 is 13 residues long. Germline CDR1 reads MGHRA; CDR2 reads YSYEKL. V gave up 10 bases and J gave up 4 bases; unmatched junction bases: 5. Authors' processing steps: From reference gene primer amplification, estimates of nucleated cell counts were derived. Measured with immunoSEQ multiplex PCR; TCRdb has only the in-frame clones, and not every one. V, J and clone size were drawn from that table, and D and trimming were deduced from the DNA. The sample consists of tens of thousands of clones, roughly 85% of them appearing once. The TCR originated in a human donor in a cohort sampled during active COVID-19. V usage is TRBV4-1 and J usage is TRBJ2-2, with 8 bases that match TRBD1. What was sequenced was peripheral blood. The CDR3 is CATGGGVTGELFF. CDR3 DNA sequence: TGCGCCACAGGGGGCGGGGTCACCGGGGAGCTGTTTTTT.